This TCR beta chain was sequenced for a study of cytomegalovirus exposure and HLA in healthy donors. V lost 0 bases, J lost 0 bases, and 7 bases lay in between. Germline V gives CDR1 LGHNA, CDR2 YNFKEQ. CDR3 length: 15 amino acids. The PCR had 60 Vbeta and 13 Jbeta primers. Sequencing used immunoSEQ multiplex PCR; TCRdb keeps in-frame clones, though not all of them. Of some 170,000 clones listed, around 80% are singletons. The sequence was obtained from a woman aged 25 to 39 in good health and CMV-seropositive. The V call is TRBV4-2, the J call TRBJ2-3; D is unresolved. Sequencing was done on a sample of PBMCs. Here the CDR3 DNA reads TGTGCCAGCAGCCAAGATCTAGGCAGCACAGATACGCAGTATTTT. Translation: CASSQDLGSTDTQYF.